One T cell receptor beta chain is described in this entry. Its antigen is not known. The source of the sample is a study of shared clonotypes between healthy human individuals. Sequencing was performed with immunoSEQ multiplex PCR; in TCRdb, only in-frame clones are kept and a portion is missing. The sample records 1.5 million to 2.5 million clones, roughly 94% being singletons. Cells designated naive CD8 were CD45RO-negative and were positively selected for CCR7, with terminally differentiated effector memory CD45RA+ cells excluded. Germline V gene data show CDR1 as SGHDN and CDR2 as FVKESK. The CDR3 runs 21 residues. V was clipped by 1 base and J by 0 bases; unmatched bases: 12. Study-level findings and limits: Since donors were few, the genetic and exposure-history diversity represented was limited.

This receptor was obtained from a man aged 18 to 35 in good health. The specimen sequenced was naive CD8+ T cells sorted from blood. The chain is built from TRBV14 and TRBJ2-7; TRBD2 agrees at 16 bases. The CDR3 nucleotides are TGTGCCAGCAGCCAAGCCCTAGCGGGACTAGCGGGAGGGCCAATCTCCTACGAGCAGTACTTC. Translation gives CASSQALAGLAGGPISYEQYF.